The entry that follows covers one T cell receptor (beta chain) sequence. Its matching antigen is unknown. Amplification used 60 Vbeta primers and 13 Jbeta primers. Some clones are missing from TCRdb's copy, which holds only in-frame ones; the method was immunoSEQ multiplex PCR. In the table there are 55,000 to 80,000 clones, over 75% of which are singletons. This record comes from a study of cytomegalovirus exposure and HLA in healthy donors. The donors were healthy bone marrow donors. Study-wide results and caveats: The authors assumed roughly uniform sequencing depth across donors for presence/absence analyses. Looking again later, the authors saw that most CMV-associated TCR beta chains seemed HLA-restricted.

Germline V gene sequence: CDR1 MGHDK, CDR2 SYGVNS. The ends were cut back, 3 bases at V and 1 base at J, with 7 bases in the middle. The CDR3 loop spans 13 amino acids. This clonotype was obtained from a female donor in good health and CMV-seronegative. The material sequenced was PBMCs. This sequence joins TRBV25-1 and TRBJ2-7, with D hard to call. CDR3 amino acids: CASSEGHSYEQYF. In DNA form, the CDR3 reads TGTGCCAGCAGTGAGGGCCATTCCTACGAGCAGTACTTC.